The clone carrying this T cell receptor (beta chain) came up a few times. Its target is unknown. Molecular barcoding with unique molecular identifiers was used for the TCRbeta library. Using its own MiXCR run on the PCR reads, TCRdb lists one record per CDR3 protein. The profile shows 100,000 to 150,000 distinct CDR3 sequences, about 23% of them singletons. This specimen belongs to a study of T-cell reconstitution after alpha-beta-depleted transplantation in children. The study, taken as a whole, reports: From newly produced T cells came most of the T-cell counts and diversity one year after transplant. Expanded graft clones numbering several hundred reportedly gave rise to alpha-beta T cells about two months after transplant.

This CDR3 region has 16 residues. The V end was cut by 5 bases, the J end by 1 base, with 20 bases between. Germline V gene sequence: CDR1 SQVTM, CDR2 ANQGSEA. V is TRBV29-1 and J is TRBJ2-5, with D possibly matching TRBD2 (5 bases). The sequencing used PBMCs, mostly from graft donor cells, collected 180 days after TCRalphabeta/CD19-depleted stem cell transplant. The sequence derives from a male patient aged 2-9 years who had a stem cell transplant for chronic granulomatous disease, so the T cells may come from the graft donor. In DNA form, the CDR3 reads TGCAGCGTTCCCTTACTAGTGCCCCCCCTCCAAGAGACCCAGTACTTC. This gives the protein CSVPLLVPPLQETQYF.